This T cell receptor beta chain emerged from a study of vaccination and CD4 T cells after COVID-19. The overall study: Sampling post-COVID took place a median approximately 100 days after diagnosis (range 35 to 161). The control cultures got either a CEFX pool, an HIV-1 Nef pool, or no peptide at all. Study-level findings and limits: For convalescent patients, 304 of the 307 vaccine-specific clones analyzed were classified as spike mono-reactive.

About this clonotype itself: Its antigen is currently unknown.

Cultured CD4+ T cell DNA underwent sequencing with the Oncomine TCR Beta short-read assay. TCRdb passed the PCR reads through MiXCR, listing each CDR3 protein once. This table has more than 10,000 distinct CDR3 sequences, less than 70% appearing once. Treatment reported: approximately 9-day PBMC culture with coronavirus spike peptide pools or control peptides (ViraFEST assay). Trimming shortened V by 5 bases and J by 6 bases, and 8 bases separated the two germline ends. This CDR3 contains 12 residues. Sample: CD4+ T cells from blood, cultured in vitro. The receptor was isolated from a human donor who had recovered from COVID-19. The J gene is TRBJ1-5, the V gene TRBV12-3 or TRBV12-4, with D possibly TRBD1 on 5 matching bases. CDR3 loop: CASSTQGQPQHF. DNA for the CDR3: TGTGCCAGCAGTACGCAGGGTCAGCCCCAGCATTTT.